This T cell receptor beta chain was obtained from a study of T-cell reconstitution after alpha-beta-depleted transplantation in children. This clonotype was counted a few times. Unique molecular identifiers were incorporated into the prepared TCRbeta library. From the PCR reads, TCRdb called clonotypes with MiXCR, one entry per CDR3 protein. The repertoire holds a few hundred thousand distinct CDR3 sequences, with approximately 13% as singletons. Sample: PBMCs, mostly from graft donor cells, taken 360 days after TCRalphabeta/CD19-depleted stem cell transplant. This TCR derives from a male patient between 5 and 17 years old who had a stem cell transplant for acute myeloid leukemia, so the T cells may come from the graft donor.

CDR3: CSVALIDEQFF. In DNA form, the CDR3 reads TGCAGCGTTGCTCTCATCGATGAGCAGTTCTTC. This chain uses TRBV29-1 with TRBJ2-1, with D unclear. The CDR3 has 11 residues. Deletions cut 4 bases from V and 8 bases from J, with 9 bases between. Looked up from germline, CDR1 is SQVTM and CDR2 is ANQGSEA.